These 7 T cell receptor beta chains were all obtained from the same sample, sequenced in a study of cytomegalovirus exposure and HLA in healthy donors. Amplification used 60 Vbeta primers and 13 Jbeta primers. Clones were read by immunoSEQ multiplex PCR, and TCRdb kept only the in-frame ones, dropping some. The repertoire consists of some 150,000 clones, with 62% occurring once and the leading ten covering roughly 2.9%. What was sequenced was PBMCs. These receptors were collected from a man in his forties in good health and CMV-seronegative.

The chain uses TRBV11-2 and TRBJ2-3; TRBD2 matches 12 bases. The CDR3 covers 16 residues. The V segment lost 8 bases and the J segment 2 bases; nucleotides outside the gene matches: 8. Germline V lookup: CDR1 SGHAT, CDR2 FQNNGV. The CDR3 is CASGSGTSGFTDTQYF. DNA of the CDR3: TGTGCCAGCGGGTCCGGGACTAGCGGGTTCACAGATACGCAGTATTTT.

This clone was detected a few times. The CDR3 reads CSAGHETQYF. The DNA for the CDR3 is TGCAGCGCAGGGCACGAGACCCAGTACTTC. The chain uses TRBV29-1 and TRBJ2-5; tentative D call: TRBD1 (5 bases). The CDR3 runs to 10 residues. Trimming removed 7 bases at V and 5 bases at J, with 8 bases between. Germline CDR1 reads SQVTM; CDR2 reads ANQGSEA.

The sample holds a few counts of this clone. V usage is TRBV7-2 and J usage is TRBJ1-1; possibly TRBD1 for D (5 bases). CDR1 and CDR2 (germline): SGHTA, FQGNSA. Trimming pared 2 bases from V and 1 base from J, leaving 11 bases between. The CDR3 sequence is 15 residues long. The CDR3 nucleotides are TGTGCCAGCAGCTTAATGGGGCCGGGGAACACTGAAGCTTTCTTT. Amino acid sequence: CASSLMGPGNTEAFF. Based on the CDR3 plus reference TRBV7-2 and TRBJ1-1, the full variable domain is GAGVSQSPSNKVTEKGKDVELRCDPISGHTALYWYRQSLGQGLEFLIYFQGNSAPDKSGLPSDRFSAERTGGSVSTLTIQRTQQEDSAVYLCASSLMGPGNTEAFFGQGTRLTVV.

This clone has just a few counts. V and J are TRBV28 and TRBJ2-7; D remains ambiguous. Germline values: CDR1 MDHEN, CDR2 SYDVKM. The V end lost 3 bases, the J end lost 3 bases, and 6 bases lay between the germline ends. This CDR3 spans 12 amino acids. CDR3: CASSLSNYEQYF. CDR3 DNA sequence: TGTGCCAGCAGTTTGTCCAACTACGAGCAGTACTTC.

The chain joins TRBV28 to TRBJ2-3; 7 nucleotides match TRBD1. With V trimmed by 10 bases and J by 1 base, 17 bases remained unmatched. Per the germline V gene, CDR1 is MDHEN and CDR2 is SYDVKM. The CDR3 runs 17 residues. In nucleotides, the CDR3 is TGTGCCATCCTACAGGGGCGCCGGGTAGTAGGCACAGATACGCAGTATTTT. Its translation is CAILQGRRVVGTDTQYF. The full variable domain, with the rest looked up from reference TRBV28 and TRBJ2-3, is DVKVTQSSRYLVKRTGEKVFLECVQDMDHENMFWYRQDPGLGLRLIYFSYDVKMKEKGDIPEGYSVSREKKERFSLILESASTNQTSMYLCAILQGRRVVGTDTQYFGPGTRLTVL.

The rearrangement links TRBV7-2 to TRBJ1-1; perhaps TRBD1 as D (6 bases). Deletions cut 5 bases from V and 7 bases from J, with 14 bases between. This CDR3 spans 13 amino acids. CDR1 is SGHTA, CDR2 FQGNSA, per germline. The CDR3 spells CASSPTSRGEAFF. DNA of the CDR3: TGTGCCAGCAGCCCCACCAGCAGGGGTGAAGCTTTCTTT.

This clone was seen more than once but under ten times. The rearrangement uses TRBV29-1 and TRBJ2-1; TRBD2 matches 7 bases. V lost 7 bases and J lost 2; bases outside the gene matches: 8. The CDR3 has 14 amino acids. Germline V gene sequence: CDR1 SQVTM, CDR2 ANQGSEA. The CDR3 sequence: CSAGLGNTYNEQFF. In DNA form, the CDR3 reads TGCAGCGCTGGACTAGGAAATACCTACAATGAGCAGTTCTTC.